This T cell receptor (beta chain) is from a study of cytomegalovirus exposure and HLA in healthy donors. V lost 7 bases to trimming and J lost 12 bases, with 15 bases between them. This CDR3 comprises 11 residues. Germline lookup yields CDR1 MNHNS and CDR2 SASEGT. It was with 60 Vbeta and 13 Jbeta primers that the PCR ran. Assay: immunoSEQ multiplex PCR; the TCRdb copy retains only in-frame clones and omits some. The sample contains 120,000 or so clones, around three quarters of which appear only once. The TCR sequence derives from a woman between 50 and 59 years old in good health and CMV-seronegative. The sequenced sample consisted of PBMCs. The chain recombines TRBV6-1 with TRBJ1-2; D unresolved. The CDR3 DNA reads TGTGCCAGCAATGTCGGGGTCATACACACCTTC. Residues: CASNVGVIHTF.